This entry lists 26 T cell receptor beta chains sequenced from one sample in a study of blood T cell repertoires in COVID-19. Measured with immunoSEQ multiplex PCR; TCRdb has only the in-frame clones, and not every one. Here the sample spans 55,000 to 75,000 clones, about 90% being singletons. Sequencing was carried out using peripheral blood. The receptors were gathered from a man aged 50-60 years with active COVID-19.

The chain combines TRBV6-5 with TRBJ2-5, with unresolved D. CDR3 length equals 13 residues. Trimming removed 3 bases at V and 2 bases at J, with 7 bases between. Germline CDR1 reads MNHEY; CDR2 reads SVGAGI. Here the CDR3 reads CASSYGVQETQYF. CDR3 DNA sequence: TGTGCCAGCAGTTATGGAGTACAAGAGACCCAGTACTTC.

The chain joins TRBV28 to TRBJ2-7; D is undetermined. The CDR3 has 14 amino acids. CDR1 MDHEN and CDR2 SYDVKM come from the germline V gene. Trimming took 8 bases from V and 3 from J, leaving 17 bases between them. The CDR3 coding sequence is TGTGCCAGCTGTCGGCGAGCGCTAAGCTACGAGCAGTACTTC. It encodes CASCRRALSYEQYF.

J is TRBJ2-1 and V is TRBV13; D perhaps matches TRBD2 (6 bases). V was shortened by 3 bases and J by 5 bases, with 11 bases between the two germline ends. Germline V lookup: CDR1 PRHDT, CDR2 FYEKMQ (reference sequence). This CDR3 has 14 amino acids. The CDR3 region is CASSFTSTDNEQFF. The CDR3 DNA sequence: TGTGCCAGCAGCTTCACTAGCACCGACAATGAGCAGTTCTTC.

CDR3 amino acids: CASTPQVNYGYTF. CDR3 coding DNA: TGTGCCAGCACCCCCCAGGTGAACTATGGCTACACCTTC. The rearrangement uses TRBV6-6 and TRBJ1-2; D not certain. Germline CDR1 is MNHNY and CDR2 is SVGAGI (reference sequence). The CDR3 extends over 13 amino acids. Trimming took off 7 bases at V and 2 bases at J, with 11 bases between the two ends.

J is TRBJ2-6 and V is TRBV5-6, with D perhaps TRBD1 (6 bases). Per the germline V gene, CDR1 is SGHDT and CDR2 is YYEEEE. The CDR3 runs 19 residues. V lost 4 bases to trimming and J lost 0 bases, with 20 bases between them. For the CDR3, the DNA is TGTGCCAGCAGCGACCGGACAGCCCGTCCTTACTCTGGGGCCAACGTCCTGACTTTC. Its protein product is CASSDRTARPYSGANVLTF. Based on the CDR3 plus reference TRBV5-6 and TRBJ2-6, the full variable domain is DAGVTQSPTHLIKTRGQQVTLRCSPKSGHDTVSWYQQALGQGPQFIFQYYEEEERQRGNFPDRFSGHQFPNYSSELNVNALLLGDSALYLCASSDRTARPYSGANVLTFGAGSRLTVL.

The chain carries TRBV6-2 or TRBV6-3 and TRBJ1-5, with D perhaps matching TRBD1 (5 bases). Germline CDR1 MNHEY, CDR2 SVGEGT. CDR3 length: 13 residues. V shed 2 bases and J shed 6 bases, with 8 bases lying between them. CDR3 in DNA: TGTGCCAGCAGTTACGGGGGGAGTCAGCCCCAGCATTTT. It yields the protein CASSYGGSQPQHF.

V usage is TRBV6-5 and J usage is TRBJ2-7, with 7 bases fitting TRBD2. The CDR3 consists of 15 residues. The V gene end was trimmed by 6 bases and the J gene end by 1 base; junction bases not matched to a gene: 9. The germline V gene has CDR1 MNHEY and CDR2 SVGAGI. As DNA, the CDR3 is TGTGCCAGCAGAGTGGGGGGGGTTCGATCCTACGAGCAGTACTTC. It specifies CASRVGGVRSYEQYF.

The chain is built from TRBV18 and TRBJ1-1; the D is unclear. CDR1 KGHSH and CDR2 LQKENI come from the germline V gene. V gave up 1 base and J gave up 1 base, with 7 bases separating them. This CDR3 is 14 amino acids long. CDR3 nucleotide sequence: TGTGCCAGCTCACCACTTAACGGGAACACTGAAGCTTTCTTT. This gives the protein CASSPLNGNTEAFF.

The chain uses TRBV5-1 and TRBJ2-3, with D possibly being TRBD1 (6 bases). CDR3 length equals 16 residues. Deletions cut 4 bases from V and 0 bases from J, with 15 bases between. The germline V gene has CDR1 SGHRS and CDR2 YFSETQ. CDR3 sequence reads: CASSLTGTTSTDTQYF. For the CDR3, the DNA is TGCGCCAGCAGCCTTACCGGGACAACTAGCACAGATACGCAGTATTTT. Together with reference TRBV5-1 and TRBJ2-3, the CDR3 gives the full variable domain: KAGVTQTPRYLIKTRGQQVTLSCSPISGHRSVSWYQQTPGQGLQFLFEYFSETQRNKGNFPGRFSGRQFSNSRSEMNVSTLELGDSALYLCASSLTGTTSTDTQYFGPGTRLTVL.

V and J are TRBV4-2 and TRBJ1-2; weak D call: TRBD1 (6 bases). This CDR3 region has 16 residues. V lost 1 base and J lost 6, with 18 bases in between. Germline V lookup: CDR1 LGHNA, CDR2 YNFKEQ. The CDR3 coding sequence is TGTGCCAGCAGCCAAGCAACGCAGGGGTTAAGGGATGGCTACACCTTC. It encodes CASSQATQGLRDGYTF.

Regarding this clone: Mismatch with germline at one junction end may stem from a read error. The V and J genes are TRBV15 and TRBJ1-5; 7 bases match TRBD1. Germline CDR1 and CDR2: LNHNV and YYDKDF (reference sequence). The CDR3 is made up of 12 amino acids. CDR3 in amino acids: CATSRDGGQLYF. The DNA for the CDR3 is TGTGCCACCAGCAGAGATGGGGGACAGCTTTATTTT.

The genes are TRBV19 and TRBJ2-7; 7 positions match TRBD2. Looked up from germline, CDR1 is LNHDA and CDR2 is SQIVND (reference sequence). Trimming cost V 5 bases and J 3 bases; bases outside gene matches: 10. There are 15 residues in the CDR3. CDR3 amino acids: CASSPASGPNYEQYF. The CDR3 DNA follows: TGTGCCAGTAGTCCGGCTAGCGGTCCCAACTACGAGCAGTACTTC.

The rearrangement uses TRBV24-1 and TRBJ2-7; no clear D gene. Germline-derived CDR1 and CDR2 are KGHDR and SFDVKD. There are 12 residues in the CDR3. V lost 0 bases, J lost 6 bases, and 5 bases lay in between. The CDR3 loop reads CATSDLESEQYF. The DNA for the CDR3 is TGTGCCACCAGTGATTTGGAGTCCGAGCAGTACTTC.

The chain combines TRBV6-1 with TRBJ2-7; 12 nucleotides align to TRBD1. V gave up 3 bases and J gave up 6 bases; unmatched junction bases: 3. Germline V gene sequence: CDR1 MNHNS, CDR2 SASEGT. The CDR3 length is 14 residues. This CDR3 reads CASSDRDRGLEQYF. CDR3 in DNA: TGTGCCAGCAGTGACCGGGACAGGGGGCTCGAGCAGTACTTC.

The gene calls are TRBV15 and TRBJ2-5, with a possible D match to TRBD2 (5 bases). V was cut by 0 bases and J by 0 bases, with 14 bases left in between. There are 17 residues in the CDR3. Germline V lookup: CDR1 LNHNV, CDR2 YYDKDF (reference sequence). CDR3 DNA sequence: TGTGCCACCAGCAGAGATCGGAGCGGATTTTACCAAGAGACCCAGTACTTC. Translating gives CATSRDRSGFYQETQYF.

This chain uses TRBV7-9 with TRBJ2-3; 8 nucleotides line up with TRBD2. The CDR3 is 15 residues long. CDR1 is SEHNR and CDR2 is FQNEAQ in the germline V gene (reference sequence). Trimming took 3 bases from V and 0 from J; bases not matched to a gene: 2. DNA for the CDR3: TGTGCCAGCAGCTTGGTAGCGGGGAGCACAGATACGCAGTATTTT. It encodes CASSLVAGSTDTQYF. The full variable domain, rest sourced from reference TRBV7-9 and TRBJ2-3, is DTGVSQNPRHKITKRGQNVTFRCDPISEHNRLYWYRQTLGQGPEFLTYFQNEAQLEKSRLLSDRFSAERPKGSFSTLEIQRTEQGDSAMYLCASSLVAGSTDTQYFGPGTRLTVL.

The rearrangement joins TRBV6-5 to TRBJ1-2; no firm D call. The germline V gene has CDR1 MNHEY and CDR2 SVGAGI. There are 14 residues in the CDR3. V lost 0 bases and J lost 8, with 13 bases in between. The CDR3 nucleotides read TGTGCCAGCAGTTACTCCTCCGTGGGCGGGGGCTACACCTTC. Translating gives CASSYSSVGGGYTF.

The V and J genes are TRBV5-4 and TRBJ2-1; 7 bases match TRBD1. The CDR3 has 15 amino acids. V gave up 5 bases and J gave up 2 bases; unmatched junction bases: 7. Germline loops: CDR1 SGHNT, CDR2 YYREEE (reference sequence). CDR3 loop: CASSSTGDAYNEQFF. Written as DNA, the CDR3 is TGTGCCAGCAGTTCCACAGGGGACGCCTACAATGAGCAGTTCTTC.

This clone has only a few counts. The chain uses TRBV5-4 and TRBJ2-7; D perhaps matches TRBD1 (6 bases). This CDR3 comprises 15 residues. CDR1 and CDR2 (germline): SGHNT, YYREEE (reference sequence). V lost 4 bases to trimming and J lost 5 bases, with 19 bases between them. The CDR3: CASSHRDTVFHEQYF. The DNA of the CDR3 is TGTGCCAGCAGCCACCGGGACACCGTTTTCCACGAGCAGTACTTC.

As DNA, the CDR3 is TGTGCCAGCACCACGGACAGGGCCAATGAGCAGTTCTTC. Translation: CASTTDRANEQFF. The rearrangement links TRBV4-2 to TRBJ2-1; 8 positions match TRBD1. After removal of 7 bases from V and 6 bases from J, the junction contained 5 bases not matched to a gene. This CDR3 is built from 13 residues. Per the germline V gene, CDR1 is LGHNA and CDR2 is YNFKEQ.

This clone was found a few times. This chain joins TRBV20-1 and TRBJ2-1, with D possibly being TRBD2 (6 bases). Germline-derived CDR1 and CDR2 are DFQATT and SNEGSKA (reference sequence). The length of the CDR3 is 12 residues. V lost 3 bases to trimming and J lost 12 bases, with 15 bases between them. The CDR3 DNA follows: TGCAGTGCTAGTAAGATAGCGGCGCTGCAGTTCTTC. The encoded protein is CSASKIAALQFF.

The chain is built from TRBV28 and TRBJ1-5; D is perhaps TRBD1 (6 bases). The V gene's germline CDR1 is MDHEN and CDR2 SYDVKM. V lost 2 bases and J lost 0, with 14 bases in between. CDR3 length: 17 residues. The chain's CDR3 is CASSLRQGGYSNQPQHF. CDR3 DNA sequence: TGTGCCAGCAGTTTACGACAAGGGGGATATAGCAATCAGCCCCAGCATTTT.

The chain joins TRBV19 to TRBJ1-2; 7 nucleotides line up with TRBD1. The CDR3 consists of 14 residues. Germline-derived CDR1 and CDR2 are LNHDA and SQIVND (reference sequence). V was clipped by 4 bases and J by 4 bases; unmatched bases: 6. CDR3 sequence: CASSTDRVPYGYTF. Here the CDR3 DNA reads TGTGCCAGTAGTACCGACAGGGTACCCTATGGCTACACCTTC.

This sequence joins TRBV7-2 and TRBJ2-1; TRBD1 matches 8 bases. The germline V gene has CDR1 SGHTA and CDR2 FQGNSA. The CDR3 consists of 15 residues. The ends lost 5 bases at V and 1 base at J; junction bases unmatched: 4. The DNA of the CDR3 is TGTGCCAGCAGCCCCCGGACAGGGTCCTACAATGAGCAGTTCTTC. It codes for CASSPRTGSYNEQFF.

This sequence joins TRBV5-3 and TRBJ2-2; D possibly corresponds to TRBD2 (6 bases). TRBV5-3 has ORF status, its function being uncertain. V lost 2 bases, J lost 5 bases, and 16 bases lay in between. This CDR3 comprises 16 residues. The CDR3: CARSLDEGRRTGELFF. CDR3 DNA: TGTGCCAGAAGCTTAGACGAGGGGAGGAGGACCGGGGAGCTGTTTTTT.

In DNA, the CDR3 is TGTGCCAGCAGCTTAGAGGGGGTAAGCACAGATACGCAGTATTTT. Translating it yields CASSLEGVSTDTQYF. The gene calls are TRBV7-2 and TRBJ2-3; D perhaps matches TRBD1 (6 bases). The germline V gene has CDR1 SGHTA and CDR2 FQGNSA. CDR3 size: 15 residues. V was pared by 1 base and J by 0 bases, with 8 bases between.